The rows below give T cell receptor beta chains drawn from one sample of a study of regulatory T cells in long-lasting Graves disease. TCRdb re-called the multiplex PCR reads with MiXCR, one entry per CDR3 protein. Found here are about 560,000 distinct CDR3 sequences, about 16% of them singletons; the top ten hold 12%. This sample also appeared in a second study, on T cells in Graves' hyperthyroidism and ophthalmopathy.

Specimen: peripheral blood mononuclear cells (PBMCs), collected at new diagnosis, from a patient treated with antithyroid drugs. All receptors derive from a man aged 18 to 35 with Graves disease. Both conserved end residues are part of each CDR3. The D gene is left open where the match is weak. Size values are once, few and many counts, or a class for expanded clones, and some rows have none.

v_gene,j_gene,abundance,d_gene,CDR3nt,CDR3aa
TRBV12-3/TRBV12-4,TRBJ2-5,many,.,TGTGCCAGTCAGCTTTCAGGACAAGAGACCCAGTACTTC,CASQLSGQETQYF
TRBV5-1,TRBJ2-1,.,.,TGCGCCAGCAGCTACGACTCCCCCGGGTTGAAGGAGCAGTTCTTC,CASSYDSPGLKEQFF
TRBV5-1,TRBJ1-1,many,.,TGCGCCAGCAGCTTGGACCCAGCACGTAGCGCTGAAGCTTTCTTT,CASSLDPARSAEAFF
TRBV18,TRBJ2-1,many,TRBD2,TGTGCCAGCTCCCCGGAACCGGGACTAGCGGGGGATGAGCAGTTCTTC,CASSPEPGLAGDEQFF
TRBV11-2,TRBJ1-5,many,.,TGTGCCAGCAGCTTAGGGACTAGGAATCAGCCCCAGCATTTT,CASSLGTRNQPQHF
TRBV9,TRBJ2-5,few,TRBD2,TGTGCCAGCAGCCTACGAGCGGGAGCGCGGGAGACCCAGTACTTC,CASSLRAGARETQYF
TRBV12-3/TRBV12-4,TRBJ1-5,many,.,TGTGCCAGCAGTGCCGAAGGAGGGGAGAGCCGTCAGCCCCAGCATTTT,CASSAEGGESRQPQHF
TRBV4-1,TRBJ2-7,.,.,TGCGCCAGCAGCCCCGACCTGGGGGGCTACGAGCAGTACTTC,CASSPDLGGYEQYF
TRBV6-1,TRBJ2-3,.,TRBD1,TGTACCAGCAGTCGTACAGGGGGGACAGATACGCAGTATTTT,CTSSRTGGTDTQYF
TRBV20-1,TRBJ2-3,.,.,TGCAGTGCTAGATCGCGGGTTGGCCGGGGCGGTAATACGCAGTATTTT,CSARSRVGRGGNTQYF
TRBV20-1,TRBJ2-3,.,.,TGCAGTGCCCGAAAAGGGACTGGCTGGTTTCCGTATTTT,CSARKGTGWFPYF
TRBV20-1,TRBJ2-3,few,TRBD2,TGCAGTGCTAGAGAGAATAGCGGGAGGGCCCTGCAAGATACGCAGTATTTT,CSARENSGRALQDTQYF
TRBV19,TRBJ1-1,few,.,TGTGCCAGTACACTAGCCTCGACAGAGGGTACTGAAGCTTTCTTT,CASTLASTEGTEAFF
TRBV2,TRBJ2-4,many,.,TGTGCCAGCAGTGAGGGGTTAAACATTCAGTACTTC,CASSEGLNIQYF
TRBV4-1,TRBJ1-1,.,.,TGCGCCAGCAAGTCCACAGCTGAAGCTTTCTTT,CASKSTAEAFF
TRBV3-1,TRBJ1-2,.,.,TGTGCCAGCAGCCAACCCTCCGAGCCGGGACTTCTAGGGTATGGCTACACCTTC,CASSQPSEPGLLGYGYTF
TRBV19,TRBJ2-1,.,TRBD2,TGTGCCAGTAGTACCCTTGTTAGCGGGAGAACTTACAATGAGCAGTTCTTC,CASSTLVSGRTYNEQFF
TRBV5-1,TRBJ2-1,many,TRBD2,TGCGCCAGCAGCCCCGCGGGGGGCGCGAGCAATGAGCAGTTCTTC,CASSPAGGASNEQFF
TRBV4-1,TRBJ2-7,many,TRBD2,TGCGCCAGCAGCCAAGAAGGACTAGCGGGAGGTTACGAGCAGTACTTC,CASSQEGLAGGYEQYF
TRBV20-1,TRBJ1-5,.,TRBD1,TGCAGTGCTAGCCCCCGGGACAGGGGCTTCAATCAGCCCCAGCATTTT,CSASPRDRGFNQPQHF
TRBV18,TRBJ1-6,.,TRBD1,TGTGCCAGCTCACCGCGGGACAGGGAGAATTCACCCCTCCACTTT,CASSPRDRENSPLHF
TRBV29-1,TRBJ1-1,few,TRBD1,TGCAGCGGGGGCGGGACAGGGGGCTTCACTGAAGCTTTCTTT,CSGGGTGGFTEAFF
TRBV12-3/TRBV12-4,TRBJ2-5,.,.,TGTGCCAGCAGCCGAGGGGGAGGGCCAGAGACCCAGTACTTC,CASSRGGGPETQYF
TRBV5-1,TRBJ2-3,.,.,TGTGCCAGCAGCTCCCGACAAGCCACAGATACGCAGTATTTT,CASSSRQATDTQYF
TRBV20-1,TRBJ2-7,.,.,TGCAGTGCTAGAGATCCGGAAAGTAAGGGGGTCTACGAGCAGTACTTC,CSARDPESKGVYEQYF
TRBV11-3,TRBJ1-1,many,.,TGTGCCAGCAGCCTGTCCTCGCAGGGCGAGACTGAAGCTTTCTTT,CASSLSSQGETEAFF
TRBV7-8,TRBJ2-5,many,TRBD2,TGTGCCAGCAGCTTAGCGGGGAGCGGGAGTATTGAGACCCAGTACTTC,CASSLAGSGSIETQYF
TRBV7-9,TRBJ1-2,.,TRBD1,TGTGCCAGCAGTCATTACGGGACAGGTTACTATGGCTACACCTTC,CASSHYGTGYYGYTF
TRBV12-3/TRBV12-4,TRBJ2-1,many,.,TGTGCCAGCAGTTATTACAGGAGCTCCTACAATGAGCAGTTCTTC,CASSYYRSSYNEQFF
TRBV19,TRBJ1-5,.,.,TGTGCCAGTAGTATAGTCGGGGGACCCAATCAGCCCCAGCATTTT,CASSIVGGPNQPQHF
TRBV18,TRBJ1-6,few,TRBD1,TGTGCCAGCTCATCGTTGACAGGGACAAGCTCCTATAATTCACCCCTCCACTTT,CASSSLTGTSSYNSPLHF
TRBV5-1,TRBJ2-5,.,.,TGCGCCAGCAGCTTGGCCTCGGGGGGAAACAGGGAAGAGACCCAGTACTTC,CASSLASGGNREETQYF